The 17 T cell receptor beta chains given below trace back to one sample, sequenced in a study of OX40 agonist ivuxolimab in advanced cancers. This table comes from immunoSEQ multiplex PCR, and its TCRdb copy is limited to in-frame clones, with some not included. The data hold approximately 90,000 clones, with around nine tenths observed a single time. The material sequenced was CD4+ or CD8+ T cells sorted from blood, taken in a trial of the OX40 agonist ivuxolimab. The receptors come from an adult with an advanced solid tumor such as melanoma, head and neck, liver or kidney cancer.

The rearrangement links TRBV2 to TRBJ1-2; no clear D. This CDR3 contains 11 residues. The germline V and J ends were trimmed by 2 bases and 8 bases, with 6 bases remaining between them. The germline V gene has CDR1 SNHLY and CDR2 FYNNEI. The CDR3 region has the DNA TGTGCCAGCAGTGAAATAAGGGGCTACACCTTC. Its protein is CASSEIRGYTF.

The CDR3 protein is CASSPRGAGEQYF. CDR3 coding DNA: TGTGCCAGCTCACCACGGGGGGCGGGCGAGCAGTACTTC. This rearrangement joins TRBV18 to TRBJ2-7, with D perhaps assigned TRBD1 or TRBD2 (6 bases each). Germline loops: CDR1 KGHSH, CDR2 LQKENI. Trimming stripped 1 base from V and 6 bases from J, with 10 bases between. This CDR3 comprises 13 residues.

J is TRBJ2-1 and V is TRBV7-8, with D unclear. V was shortened by 1 base and J by 5 bases, with 6 bases between the two germline ends. CDR3 length equals 13 residues. Germline values: CDR1 SGHVS, CDR2 FQNEAQ. CDR3 sequence (DNA): TGTGCCAGCAGCTTAGGGCAGAACAATGAGCAGTTCTTC. It encodes CASSLGQNNEQFF.

The chain links TRBV19 to TRBJ2-5; 7 bases agree with TRBD2. The V and J ends lost 6 bases and 0 bases, in that order; junction bases with no gene match: 10. The CDR3 runs to 16 residues. Germline V gene data show CDR1 as LNHDA and CDR2 as SQIVND (reference sequence). CDR3 bases: TGTGCCAGTAGCCCCAGAGGGAGCGGGGACCAAGAGACCCAGTACTTC. This encodes CASSPRGSGDQETQYF.

This chain links TRBV10-1 with TRBJ1-3; the D gene is possibly TRBD1 (6 bases). V was cut by 7 bases and J by 4 bases, with 20 bases left in between. Germline V gene sequence: CDR1 WNHNN, CDR2 SYGVQD (reference sequence). The CDR3 covers 16 residues. CDR3 coding DNA: TGCGCCAGCACCCCAAGCGGACAGAGAGTGGGAAACACCATATATTTT. It is translated as CASTPSGQRVGNTIYF.

The V call is TRBV6-5, the J call TRBJ1-2; TRBD1 might be the D (5 bases). The germline V and J ends were trimmed by 2 bases and 4 bases, with 5 bases remaining between them. CDR1 and CDR2 from the germline V gene are MNHEY and SVGAGI. This CDR3 is built from 12 residues. The CDR3 DNA sequence: TGTGCCAGCAGTTACAGGGGCTATGGCTACACCTTC. Its protein product is CASSYRGYGYTF.

J is TRBJ2-2 and V is TRBV7-9; 10 bases match TRBD2. Germline V lookup: CDR1 SEHNR, CDR2 FQNEAQ (reference sequence). This CDR3 has 15 amino acids. The V segment lost 7 bases and the J segment 3 bases; nucleotides outside the gene matches: 5. CDR3 protein: CASKNSGGDTGELFF. The DNA of the CDR3 is TGTGCCAGCAAAAACAGCGGGGGGGACACCGGGGAGCTGTTTTTT. The entire variable domain, with the rest obtained from reference TRBV7-9 and TRBJ2-2, is as follows: DTGVSQNPRHKITKRGQNVTFRCDPISEHNRLYWYRQTLGQGPEFLTYFQNEAQLEKSRLLSDRFSAERPKGSFSTLEIQRTEQGDSAMYLCASKNSGGDTGELFFGEGSRLTVL.

The chain's CDR3 is CASSILGEETQYF. Written as DNA, the CDR3 is TGCGCCAGCAGCATTCTTGGAGAAGAGACCCAGTACTTC. The gene calls are TRBV5-1 and TRBJ2-5; unclear D gene. The CDR3 has 13 residues. Germline loops: CDR1 SGHRS, CDR2 YFSETQ. Trimming shortened V by 4 bases and J by 3 bases, and 10 bases separated the two germline ends.

The chain is built from TRBV6-5 and TRBJ2-1; 10 bases map to TRBD2. Germline-derived CDR1 and CDR2 are MNHEY and SVGAGI. The CDR3 sequence is 15 residues long. V lost 6 bases, J lost 7 bases, and 9 bases stayed unmatched. CDR3 loop: CASSPSGGLGNEQFF. CDR3 coding DNA: TGTGCCAGCAGCCCTAGCGGGGGCCTGGGGAATGAGCAGTTCTTC.

This chain uses TRBV5-4 with TRBJ1-2; 7 bases agree with TRBD1. V dropped 3 bases and J dropped 0; count of bases not matched to a gene: 2. CDR1 is SGHNT, CDR2 YYREEE, per germline (reference sequence). This CDR3 is built from 14 residues. This CDR3 is CASSSGQANYGYTF. The CDR3 nucleotides are TGTGCCAGCAGCTCCGGACAGGCTAACTATGGCTACACCTTC.

The chain employs TRBV5-1 and TRBJ1-2; D is undetermined. This CDR3 spans 13 amino acids. CDR1 and CDR2 from the germline V gene are SGHRS and YFSETQ. Trimming pared 0 bases from V and 8 bases from J, leaving 11 bases between. The DNA for the CDR3 is TGCGCCAGCAGCTTGGACAGCGGATCGGGCTACACCTTC. Its translation: CASSLDSGSGYTF.

The chain couples TRBV4-3 to TRBJ2-1; D is uncertain. V was clipped by 0 bases and J by 10 bases, with 10 bases between them. The CDR3 is 13 amino acids. Germline CDR1 reads LGHNA; CDR2 reads YSLEER. CDR3: CASSQDLKTEQFF. DNA of the CDR3: TGCGCCAGCAGCCAAGATTTGAAGACCGAGCAGTTCTTC.

The V and J genes are TRBV6-6 and TRBJ1-1, with D possibly TRBD1 on 5 matching bases. V shed 6 bases and J shed 4 bases, with 18 bases lying between them. This CDR3 comprises 15 residues. CDR1 MNHNY and CDR2 SVGAGI come from the germline V gene (reference sequence). CDR3 in DNA: TGTGCCAGCAGCTGGGGGGGGAGGGATGGCACTGAAGCTTTCTTT. Amino acids: CASSWGGRDGTEAFF.

This clone has a single count. The genes are TRBV7-6 and TRBJ2-7; tentative D call: TRBD2 (6 bases). V lost 5 bases to trimming and J lost 2 bases, with 16 bases between them. The length of the CDR3 is 15 residues. Germline CDR1 and CDR2: SGHVS and FNYEAQ. The CDR3 bases are TGTGCCAGCAGCCGGGACTTCGGAGGCACCTACGAGCAGTACTTC. Protein: CASSRDFGGTYEQYF.

The chain employs TRBV5-1 and TRBJ2-7; 9 positions agree with TRBD1. From germline, CDR1 is SGHRS and CDR2 YFSETQ. With V trimmed by 1 base and J by 5 bases, 1 base remained unmatched. This CDR3 contains 13 residues. The CDR3, as DNA: TGCGCCAGCAGCTTGACAGGGGGCGACGAGCAGTACTTC. It translates to CASSLTGGDEQYF.

V gene TRBV5-6 combines with J gene TRBJ1-5; D is undetermined. The CDR3 extends over 14 amino acids. V lost 0 bases, J lost 6 bases, and 10 bases lay in between. Germline CDR1 and CDR2: SGHDT and YYEEEE. CDR3 nucleotide sequence: TGTGCCAGCAGCTTGGATCGGGGATCTCAGCCCCAGCATTTT. This gives the protein CASSLDRGSQPQHF.

V and J are TRBV9 and TRBJ1-1; D unresolved. V shed 0 bases and J shed 0 bases, with 6 bases lying between them. CDR1 is SGDLS, CDR2 YYNGEE, per germline. This CDR3 comprises 14 residues. DNA for the CDR3: TGTGCCAGCAGCGTAGCACATATGAACACTGAAGCTTTCTTT. Amino acid sequence: CASSVAHMNTEAFF.